This TCR beta chain was sequenced in a study of blood T cells in healthy people across ages. The CDR3 is 13 residues long. Germline CDR1 LNHNV, CDR2 YYDKDF (reference sequence). Note on this clonotype: The junction and the germline gene differ at one end; a read error may be behind it.

The second PCR ran roughly 6 to 11 cycles with a sample-barcoded 5' primer and J-beta primers. MiXCR, applied by TCRdb to the 5' RACE reads, yields one record per CDR3 protein. The table has roughly 800,000 distinct CDR3 sequences, 20% to 25% seen once. This same sample was also taken into another study, of T cells of mothers and their children.

Material for sequencing was blood. The TCR was taken from a boy younger than 18 in good health. J is TRBJ1-5 and V is TRBV15; TRBD1 agrees at 9 bases. CDR3 nucleotides: TGTGCCGCCAGGGACAGGGACAATCAGCCCCAGCATTTT. Translation: CAARDRDNQPQHF.